A selection of T cell receptor beta chains follows, all from one sample in a study of Ad26.COV2.S vaccination and SARS-CoV-2 variants. Profiling relied on immunoSEQ multiplex PCR, and the TCRdb table lists in-frame clones only, not all of them. The repertoire has some 300,000 clones, around four fifths of them found once; the top ten carry 2.1%. The source material was peripheral blood, sampled in a trial of Ad26.COV2.S vaccine versus placebo. These receptors were taken from a person aged 18-65 years who received the Ad26.COV2.S COVID-19 vaccine or a placebo. Both conserved end residues are part of each CDR3. The order of the fields is CDR3 length, V gene, clone size, J gene, D gene, CDR3 DNA, CDR3 protein. D genes are given only for firm matches. Expanded clones get a size class; other rows say once, few or many, or leave the size out.

14	TRBV10-2	NA	TRBJ1-1	NA	TGCGCCAGCAGAGACAGGAGTTCTAACACTGAAGCTTTCTTT	CASRDRSSNTEAFF
13	TRBV18	NA	TRBJ1-1	NA	TGTGCCAGCTCACCAGTGGGCGACACTGAAGCTTTCTTT	CASSPVGDTEAFF
12	TRBV2	NA	TRBJ1-5	NA	TGTGCCAGCGAAGGCAGAAATCAGCCCCAGCATTTT	CASEGRNQPQHF
14	TRBV4-2	once	TRBJ2-7	NA	TGTGCCAGCAGTTCGACAGGCGGATCCTCCGAGCAGTACTTC	CASSSTGGSSEQYF
13	TRBV7-9	few	TRBJ2-7	NA	TGTGCCAGCAGCACGTCCACCGGCTACGAGCAGTACTTC	CASSTSTGYEQYF
15	TRBV5-1	once	TRBJ2-7	TRBD1	TGCGCCAGCAGACCCACGACAGGGGCGTCCTACGAGCAGTACTTC	CASRPTTGASYEQYF
15	TRBV5-4	NA	TRBJ2-7	NA	TGTGCCAGCAGCCCAGACGGGGCCCTCTCCTACGAGCAGTACTTC	CASSPDGALSYEQYF
14	TRBV5-8	NA	TRBJ2-7	NA	TGTGCCAGCAGCTTGGTTACTAGCTCCTACGAGCAGTACTTC	CASSLVTSSYEQYF
13	TRBV30	NA	TRBJ2-7	NA	TGTGCCCGATCGAGCGGGACAGAACGAGAGCAGTACTTC	CARSSGTEREQYF
13	TRBV10-3	NA	TRBJ1-6	NA	TGTGCCATCGTTAGACAGATTAATTCACCCCTCCACTTT	CAIVRQINSPLHF
13	TRBV25-1	NA	TRBJ1-6	NA	TGTGCCAGCAGCGGAGTTCTTAATTCACCCCTCCACTTT	CASSGVLNSPLHF
14	TRBV5-4	few	TRBJ2-2	NA	TGTGCCAGCAGCTCCGGGCTTCTAACCGGGGAGCTGTTTTTT	CASSSGLLTGELFF
15	TRBV19	NA	TRBJ1-1	NA	TGTGCCAGTAGTAGGACAGCTTCTATGAACACTGAAGCTTTCTTT	CASSRTASMNTEAFF
15	TRBV5-1	NA	TRBJ2-7	NA	TGCGCCAGCAGCTCTCTCCCGGGGGGCGCCTACGAGCAGTACTTC	CASSSLPGGAYEQYF
14	TRBV28	NA	TRBJ2-7	TRBD1	TGTGCCAGCAGCCGGACAGGGATTCACTACGAGCAGTACTTC	CASSRTGIHYEQYF
14	TRBV3-1/TRBV3-2	NA	TRBJ2-2	NA	TGTGCCAGCAGCCAAGGCCAGGGCACCGGGGAGCTGTTTTTT	CASSQGQGTGELFF
14	TRBV4-2	NA	TRBJ1-2	NA	TGTGCCAGCAGCCAAGTGACGGAGTCCTATGGCTACACCTTC	CASSQVTESYGYTF
16	TRBV5-1	NA	TRBJ2-3	NA	TGCGCCAGCAGCTTGCAGCCGGGGATGAGCACAGATACGCAGTATTTT	CASSLQPGMSTDTQYF
19	TRBV12-5	NA	TRBJ1-4	TRBD1	TGTGCTAGTGGTTTGGTACGGGGGGACAGGGGGCAGTTTAATGAAAAACTGTTTTTT	CASGLVRGDRGQFNEKLFF
14	TRBV7-2	NA	TRBJ2-5	NA	TGTGCCAGCAGCCTGGCCGGGACTCAAGAGACCCAGTACTTC	CASSLAGTQETQYF
13	TRBV18	NA	TRBJ2-5	TRBD1	TGTGCCAGCTCACCGACAGGGCAAGAGACCCAGTACTTC	CASSPTGQETQYF
14	TRBV20-1	NA	TRBJ1-5	TRBD1	TGCAGTGCTAGTTCCAGGGGGGGTAGTCAGCCCCAGCATTTT	CSASSRGGSQPQHF